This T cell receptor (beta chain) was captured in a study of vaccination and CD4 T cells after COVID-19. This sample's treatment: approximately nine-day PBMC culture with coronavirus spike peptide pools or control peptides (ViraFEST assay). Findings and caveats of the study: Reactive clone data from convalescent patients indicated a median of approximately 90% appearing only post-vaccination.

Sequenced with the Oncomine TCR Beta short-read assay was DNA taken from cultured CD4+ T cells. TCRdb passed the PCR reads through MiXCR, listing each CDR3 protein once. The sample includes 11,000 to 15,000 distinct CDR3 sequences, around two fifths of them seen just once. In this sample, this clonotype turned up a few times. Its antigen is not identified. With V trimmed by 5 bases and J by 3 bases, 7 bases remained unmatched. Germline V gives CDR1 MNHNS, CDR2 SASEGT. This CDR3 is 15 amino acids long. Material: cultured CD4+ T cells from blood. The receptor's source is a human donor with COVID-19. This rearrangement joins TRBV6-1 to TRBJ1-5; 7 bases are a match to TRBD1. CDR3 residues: CASSRGRGPNQPQHF. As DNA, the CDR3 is TGTGCCAGCAGTCGAGGGAGGGGGCCCAATCAGCCCCAGCATTTT.